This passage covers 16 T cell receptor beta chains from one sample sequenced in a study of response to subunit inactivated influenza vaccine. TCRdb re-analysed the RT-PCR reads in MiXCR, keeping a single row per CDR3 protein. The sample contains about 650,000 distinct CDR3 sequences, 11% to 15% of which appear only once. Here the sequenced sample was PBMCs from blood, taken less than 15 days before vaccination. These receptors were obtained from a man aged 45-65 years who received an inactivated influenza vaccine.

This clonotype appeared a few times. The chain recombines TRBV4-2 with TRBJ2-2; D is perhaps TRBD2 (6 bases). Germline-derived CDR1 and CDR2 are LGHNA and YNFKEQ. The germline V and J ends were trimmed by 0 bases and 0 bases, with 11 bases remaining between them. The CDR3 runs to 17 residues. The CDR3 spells CASSQDSGGTNTGELFF. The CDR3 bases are TGTGCCAGCAGCCAAGATTCCGGGGGAACGAACACCGGGGAGCTGTTTTTT.

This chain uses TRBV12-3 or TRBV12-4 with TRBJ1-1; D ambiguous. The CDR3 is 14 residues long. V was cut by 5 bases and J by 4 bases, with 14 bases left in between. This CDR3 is CASSTRVTGTEAFF. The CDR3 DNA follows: TGTGCCAGCAGTACCCGTGTAACGGGCACTGAAGCTTTCTTT.

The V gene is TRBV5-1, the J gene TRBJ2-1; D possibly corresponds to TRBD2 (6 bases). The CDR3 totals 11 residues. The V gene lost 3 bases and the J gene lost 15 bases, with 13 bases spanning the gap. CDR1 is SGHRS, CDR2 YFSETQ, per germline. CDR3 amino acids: CASSSGTVRFF. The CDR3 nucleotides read TGCGCCAGCAGCTCCGGGACTGTAAGGTTCTTC. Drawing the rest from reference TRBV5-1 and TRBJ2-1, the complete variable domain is KAGVTQTPRYLIKTRGQQVTLSCSPISGHRSVSWYQQTPGQGLQFLFEYFSETQRNKGNFPGRFSGRQFSNSRSEMNVSTLELGDSALYLCASSSGTVRFFGPGTRLTVL.

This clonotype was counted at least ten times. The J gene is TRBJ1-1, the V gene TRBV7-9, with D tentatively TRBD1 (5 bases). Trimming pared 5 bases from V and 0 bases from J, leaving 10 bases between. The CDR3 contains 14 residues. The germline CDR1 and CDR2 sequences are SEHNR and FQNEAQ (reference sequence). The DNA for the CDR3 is TGTGCCAGCAGCCCCGGGACGGTGAACACTGAAGCTTTCTTT. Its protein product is CASSPGTVNTEAFF.

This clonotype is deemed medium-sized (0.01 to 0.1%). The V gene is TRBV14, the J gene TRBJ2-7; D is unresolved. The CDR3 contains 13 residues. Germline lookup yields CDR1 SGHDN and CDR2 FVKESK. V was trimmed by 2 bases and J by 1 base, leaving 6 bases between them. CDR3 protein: CASSQLDSYEQYF. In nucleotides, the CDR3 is TGTGCCAGCAGCCAACTGGATTCCTACGAGCAGTACTTC.

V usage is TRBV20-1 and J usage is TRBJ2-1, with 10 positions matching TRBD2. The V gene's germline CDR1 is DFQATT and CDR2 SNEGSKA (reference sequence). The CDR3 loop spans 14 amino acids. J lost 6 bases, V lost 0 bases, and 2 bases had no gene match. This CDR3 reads CSAREASGSNEQFF. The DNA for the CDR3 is TGCAGTGCTAGAGAAGCTAGCGGGAGCAATGAGCAGTTCTTC.

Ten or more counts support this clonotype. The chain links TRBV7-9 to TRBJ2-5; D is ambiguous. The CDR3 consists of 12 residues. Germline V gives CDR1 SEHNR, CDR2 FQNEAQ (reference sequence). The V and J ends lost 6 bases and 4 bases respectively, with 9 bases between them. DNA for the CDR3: TGTGCCAGCAGTCCCCTTGCAGAGACCCAGTACTTC. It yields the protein CASSPLAETQYF.

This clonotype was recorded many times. The CDR3 DNA is TGCGCCAGCAGCCATTCTTGGGGGGGCAATGAGCAGTTCTTC. Translation gives CASSHSWGGNEQFF. The chain employs TRBV4-1 and TRBJ2-1; 7 bases line up with TRBD2. Trimming removed 3 bases from V and 6 bases from J; junction bases left unmatched: 5. The CDR3 extends over 14 amino acids. Germline assignment: CDR1 MGHRA and CDR2 YSYEKL.

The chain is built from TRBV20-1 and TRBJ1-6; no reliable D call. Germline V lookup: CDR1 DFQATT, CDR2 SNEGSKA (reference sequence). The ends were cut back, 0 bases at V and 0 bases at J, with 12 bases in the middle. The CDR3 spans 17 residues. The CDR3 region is CSARDQELSSYNSPLHF. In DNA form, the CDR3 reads TGCAGTGCTAGAGATCAGGAATTGAGCTCCTATAATTCACCCCTCCACTTT.

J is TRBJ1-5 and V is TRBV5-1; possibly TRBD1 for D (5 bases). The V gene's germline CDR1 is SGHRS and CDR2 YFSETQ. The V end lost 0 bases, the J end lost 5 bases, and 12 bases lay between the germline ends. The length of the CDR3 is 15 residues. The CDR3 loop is CASSLGGGSYQPQHF. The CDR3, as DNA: TGCGCCAGCAGCTTGGGGGGGGGGAGTTATCAGCCCCAGCATTTT.

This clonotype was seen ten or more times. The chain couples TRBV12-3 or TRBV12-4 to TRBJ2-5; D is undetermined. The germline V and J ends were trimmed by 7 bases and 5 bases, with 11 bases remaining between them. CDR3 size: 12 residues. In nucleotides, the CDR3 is TGTGCCAGCACCGACAAGTGGGAGACCCAGTACTTC. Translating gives CASTDKWETQYF.

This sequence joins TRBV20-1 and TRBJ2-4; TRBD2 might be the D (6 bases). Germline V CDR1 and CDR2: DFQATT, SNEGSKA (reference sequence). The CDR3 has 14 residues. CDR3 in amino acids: CRASTSRAKNIQYF. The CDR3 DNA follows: TGCAGAGCCAGTACTAGCCGGGCCAAAAACATTCAGTACTTC.

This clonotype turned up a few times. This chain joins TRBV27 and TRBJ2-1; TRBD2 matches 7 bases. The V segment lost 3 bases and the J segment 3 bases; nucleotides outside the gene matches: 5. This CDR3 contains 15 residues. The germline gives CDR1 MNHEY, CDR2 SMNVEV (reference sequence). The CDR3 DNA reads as TGTGCCAGCAGTTTGGCGGGAGCCCACTACAATGAGCAGTTCTTC. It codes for CASSLAGAHYNEQFF.

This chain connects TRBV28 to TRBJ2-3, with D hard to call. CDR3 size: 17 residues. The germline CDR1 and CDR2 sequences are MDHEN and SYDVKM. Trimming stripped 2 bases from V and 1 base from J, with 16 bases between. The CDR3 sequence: CASSLPRTSSRTDTQYF. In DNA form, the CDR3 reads TGTGCCAGCAGTTTACCCCGGACCTCGTCTCGCACAGATACGCAGTATTTT.

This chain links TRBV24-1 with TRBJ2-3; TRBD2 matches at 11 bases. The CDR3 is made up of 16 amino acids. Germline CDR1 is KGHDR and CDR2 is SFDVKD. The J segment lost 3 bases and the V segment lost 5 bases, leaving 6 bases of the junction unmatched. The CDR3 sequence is CATSGATSGVTDTQYF. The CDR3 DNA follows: TGTGCCACCAGTGGTGCGACTAGCGGGGTAACAGATACGCAGTATTTT.

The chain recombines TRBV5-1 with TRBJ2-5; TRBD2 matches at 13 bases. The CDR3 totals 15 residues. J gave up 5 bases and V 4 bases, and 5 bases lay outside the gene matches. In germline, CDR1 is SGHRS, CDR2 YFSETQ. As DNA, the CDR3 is TGCGCCAGCAGCCCCACTAGCGGGGGGGTCGAGACCCAGTACTTC. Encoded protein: CASSPTSGGVETQYF.